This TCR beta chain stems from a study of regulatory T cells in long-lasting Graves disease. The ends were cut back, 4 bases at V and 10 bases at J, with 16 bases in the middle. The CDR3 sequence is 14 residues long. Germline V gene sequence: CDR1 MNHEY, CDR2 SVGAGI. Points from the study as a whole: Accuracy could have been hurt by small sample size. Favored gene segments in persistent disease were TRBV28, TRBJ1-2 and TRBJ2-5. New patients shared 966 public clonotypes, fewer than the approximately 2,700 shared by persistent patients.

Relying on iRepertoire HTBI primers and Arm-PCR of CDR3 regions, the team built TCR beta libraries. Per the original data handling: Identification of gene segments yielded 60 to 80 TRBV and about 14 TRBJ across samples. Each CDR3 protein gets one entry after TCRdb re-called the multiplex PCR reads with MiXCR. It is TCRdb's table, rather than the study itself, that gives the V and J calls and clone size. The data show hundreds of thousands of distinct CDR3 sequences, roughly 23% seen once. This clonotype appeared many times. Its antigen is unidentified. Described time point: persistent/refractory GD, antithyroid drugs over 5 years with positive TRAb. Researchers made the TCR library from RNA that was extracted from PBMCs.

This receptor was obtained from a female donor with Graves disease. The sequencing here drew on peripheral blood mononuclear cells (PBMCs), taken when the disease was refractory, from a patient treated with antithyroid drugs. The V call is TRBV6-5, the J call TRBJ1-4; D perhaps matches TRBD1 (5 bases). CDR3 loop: CASSFQGLYGKLFF. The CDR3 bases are TGTGCCAGCAGTTTCCAGGGACTCTACGGAAAACTGTTTTTT.